A selection of T cell receptor beta chains follows, all from one sample in a study of shared clonotypes between healthy human individuals. Using immunoSEQ multiplex PCR, the repertoire was profiled, and TCRdb retains in-frame clones only, with some absent. This sample carries about 2,500,000 clones, approximately 90% of them seen once, and the ten largest clones take 0.13% to 0.15%. Sample: naive CD4+ T cells sorted from blood. Every receptor here comes from a man younger than 30 in good health. CDR3s include the opening cysteine and the closing phenylalanine or tryptophan. Fields, in order: CDR3 length, V gene, J gene, CDR3 protein.

>16|TRBV6-5|TRBJ1-2
CASSYSSLGQTYGYTF
>15|TRBV19|TRBJ2-3
CASSTWTSGTDTQYF
>13|TRBV7-2|TRBJ1-1
CASSFRMNTEAFF
>17|TRBV18|TRBJ1-6
CASSPMGQGYMNSPLHF
>14|TRBV10-3|TRBJ1-1
CAITMSGENTEAFF
>14|TRBV27|TRBJ2-5
CASRGLAGTETQYF
>14|TRBV2|TRBJ2-5
CASSEARSDGGQYF
>16|TRBV28|TRBJ1-4
CASSPSGSATNEKLFF
>14|TRBV5-1|TRBJ2-1
CASSEGQGGNEQFF
>15|TRBV7-2|TRBJ1-6
CASSLVGTANSPLHF
>13|TRBV23-1|TRBJ1-5
CASMTDRNQPQHF
>16|TRBV7-2|TRBJ2-7
CASSLGAGLASREQYF
>16|TRBV7-2|TRBJ1-2
CASSLAVGERGRGYTF
>14|TRBV4-3|TRBJ2-1
CASSQEEISNEQFF
>16|TRBV6-5|TRBJ1-4
CASSSTGRAHNEKLFF